This T cell receptor (beta chain) was retrieved from a study of PD-1 blockade in mismatch repair-deficient tumors (dated by TCRdb to about 2017). About the study as a whole: Between September 2013 and September 2016, the trial enrolled approximately 91 consecutive patients with roughly twelve types of mismatch repair-deficient cancer, all of whom had received prior treatment and were progressing. Tumor-associated T cell clones were tracked in the peripheral blood of patients responding to PD-1 blockade by deep sequencing of TCR CDR3 regions.

Mismatch repair deficiency was established in every enrolled patient by polymerase chain reaction or immunohistochemistry. A few patients who responded to pembrolizumab therapy underwent TCR sequencing. Pembrolizumab PD-1 blockade was prospectively tested in advanced mismatch repair-deficient cancers, regardless of tissue of origin, in the phase II trial. Peripheral blood T cell samples were gathered serially, both before PD-1 blockade started and at multiple time points afterward. Blood sampling times were reported as weeks after the first pembrolizumab dose. CDR1 and CDR2, per the germline V gene (reference sequence), are SEHNR and FQNEAQ. V was cut back by 1 base and J by 5 bases, leaving a gap of 15 bases between them. The CDR3 contains 15 residues, cysteine and phenylalanine counted. CDR3 DNA is the only sequence kept; it has 45 bases, read in frame from the first base. Library prep was done by the immunoSEQ multiplex PCR assay. TCRdb provides this immuneACCESS table in a form limited to in-frame rearrangements. Some clones are lacking; in checked studies, under half of them reflect an unresolved V gene, and why the rest are absent is not known. In this sample the table shows tens of thousands of clones, about 91% of which occur a single time. Approximately 13% of the sample is in the top ten clones.

What the work shows at the level of the full study, not this receptor alone: Clones residing in the tumor, which were often undetectable in blood before treatment, expanded quickly after pembrolizumab and then contracted, generally before radiologic responses.

As regards this clone: Its target antigen remains unknown. Base qualities are missing; no much larger clone stands one base away.

The source of this sequence is an adult with mismatch repair-deficient cancer. The V and J genes are TRBV7-9 and TRBJ2-7; D gene: possibly TRBD1, on 5 matching bases. The sample in question was peripheral blood, obtained 52 weeks after starting pembrolizumab. CDR3 protein: CASSLVRQGVNEQYF. The nucleotide sequence is given as TGTGCCAGCAGCTTAGTACGGCAGGGTGTCAACGAGCAGTACTTC.